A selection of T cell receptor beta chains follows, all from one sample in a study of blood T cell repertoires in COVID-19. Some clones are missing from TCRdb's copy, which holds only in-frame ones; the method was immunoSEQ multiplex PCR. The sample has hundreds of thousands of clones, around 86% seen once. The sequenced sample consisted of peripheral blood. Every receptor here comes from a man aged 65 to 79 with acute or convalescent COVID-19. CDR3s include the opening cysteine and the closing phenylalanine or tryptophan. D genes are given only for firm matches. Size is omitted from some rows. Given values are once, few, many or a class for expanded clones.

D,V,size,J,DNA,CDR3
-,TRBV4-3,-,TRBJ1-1,TGCGCCAGCAGCCACCACGAGAGAGGAAACACTGAAGCTTTCTTT,CASSHHERGNTEAFF
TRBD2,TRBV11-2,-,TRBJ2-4,TGTGCCAGCAGCAAAACTACGGGGGGGCCGAACATTCAGTACTTC,CASSKTTGGPNIQYF
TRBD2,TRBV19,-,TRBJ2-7,TGTGCCAGTAGTGCTACTAGCGGGACGAGCGAGCAGTACTTC,CASSATSGTSEQYF
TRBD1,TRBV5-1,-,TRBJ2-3,TGCGCCAGCAGCTCCCAGACAGGGGTGTATCCAGATACGCAGTATTTT,CASSSQTGVYPDTQYF
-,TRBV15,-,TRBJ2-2,TGTGCCACCAGCAGAGATCGAGGCACCGGGGAGCTGTTTTTT,CATSRDRGTGELFF
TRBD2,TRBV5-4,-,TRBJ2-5,TGTGCCAGCAGGGATGGACTAGCGGGAACGGAGACCCAGTACTTC,CASRDGLAGTETQYF
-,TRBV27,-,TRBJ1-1,TGTGCCAGCAGTTTTGGACGGGGAAGAAACACTGAAGCTTTCTTT,CASSFGRGRNTEAFF
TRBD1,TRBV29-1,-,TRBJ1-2,TGCAGCGTCGGACAGGGCCGAGGGAATGGCTACACCTTC,CSVGQGRGNGYTF
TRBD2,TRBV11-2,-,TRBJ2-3,TGTGCCAGCAGCTTAGATAGGGTCGGCGGGAGAACAGATACGCAGTATTTT,CASSLDRVGGRTDTQYF
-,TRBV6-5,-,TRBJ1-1,TGTGCCAGCAGAAACGAGGGCAGCACTGAAGCTTTCTTT,CASRNEGSTEAFF
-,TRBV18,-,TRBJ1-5,TGTGCCAGCTCGCCCCAGGGTTACAATCAGCCCCAGCATTTT,CASSPQGYNQPQHF
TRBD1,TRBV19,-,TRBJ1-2,TGTGCCAGTAGTTCCTCAGGGGGGATGAACTATGGCTACACCTTC,CASSSSGGMNYGYTF
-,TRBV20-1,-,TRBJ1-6,TGCAGTGCTAGTACAGGGAGCTCCTATAATTCACCCCTCCACTTT,CSASTGSSYNSPLHF
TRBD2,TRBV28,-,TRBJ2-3,TGTGCCAGCATGACCTGGGGGGGTACGCAGTATTTT,CASMTWGGTQYF
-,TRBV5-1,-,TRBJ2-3,TGCGCCAGCAGCTTGCTTCCGAGAGATACGCAGTATTTT,CASSLLPRDTQYF
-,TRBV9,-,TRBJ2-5,TGTGCCAGCAGCGTGCGAGGTTATCAAGAGACCCAGTACTTC,CASSVRGYQETQYF
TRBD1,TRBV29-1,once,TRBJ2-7,TGCAGCGGGCAGGGGGCTTCCTACGAGCAGTACTTC,CSGQGASYEQYF
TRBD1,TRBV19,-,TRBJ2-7,TGTGCCAGTAGGGACAGGGGGACTAGAGGATTTTACGAGCAGTACTTC,CASRDRGTRGFYEQYF
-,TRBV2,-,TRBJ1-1,TGTGCCAGCAGTGTTAGTGGGGGGACTGAAGCTTTCTTT,CASSVSGGTEAFF
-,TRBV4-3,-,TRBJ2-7,TGCGCCAGCAGCCAAGATACGGGGTTGGGGTACGAGCAGTACTTC,CASSQDTGLGYEQYF
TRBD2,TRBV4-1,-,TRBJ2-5,TGCGCCAGCAGCCAAGACGGGAGGGGCCAAGAGACCCAGTACTTC,CASSQDGRGQETQYF
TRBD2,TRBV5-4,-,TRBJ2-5,TGTGCCAGCAGTTTGGTTAGGGCTAGCGGGGGACAGACCCAGTACTTC,CASSLVRASGGQTQYF
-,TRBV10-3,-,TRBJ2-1,TGTGCCATCAGTGAGAACCGGGACAACAATGAGCAGTTCTTC,CAISENRDNNEQFF
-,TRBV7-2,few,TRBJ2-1,TGTGCCAGCAGCTTAAGCCCGGGAATCCGCAATGAGCAGTTCTTC,CASSLSPGIRNEQFF
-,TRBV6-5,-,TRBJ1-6,TGTGCCAGCCTAGCGGTCCCGAATTCACCCCTCCACTTT,CASLAVPNSPLHF
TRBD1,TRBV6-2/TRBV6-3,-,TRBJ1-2,TGTGCCAGCAGTTTTGGACAGGGTTGGCTTCATGGCTACACCTTC,CASSFGQGWLHGYTF
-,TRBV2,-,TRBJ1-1,TGTGCCAGCACCTTAGCAGTAACAACTGAAGCTTTCTTT,CASTLAVTTEAFF
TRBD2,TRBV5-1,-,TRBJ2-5,TGCGCCAGCAGCTTGGGTGCTAGCGGGACAGAGACCCAGTACTTC,CASSLGASGTETQYF
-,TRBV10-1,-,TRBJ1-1,TGCGCCAGCAGTGAGACCCCAGATCCCATTCCCGACACTGAAGCTTTCTTT,CASSETPDPIPDTEAFF
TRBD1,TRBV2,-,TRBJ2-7,TGTGCCAGCAGTGAATTCGGTGGGGGACAGGGAACCGACGAGCAGTACTTC,CASSEFGGGQGTDEQYF
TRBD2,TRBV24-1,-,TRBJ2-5,TGTGCCACCAGTGATAGTGGGACTAGCGTTCAAGAGACCCAGTACTTC,CATSDSGTSVQETQYF
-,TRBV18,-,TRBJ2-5,TGTGCCAGCTCACCACCTATGGCGGTCCAAGAGACCCAGTACTTC,CASSPPMAVQETQYF
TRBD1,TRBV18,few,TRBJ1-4,TGTGCCAGCTCCCCCGACAGGGGATCTAATGAAAAACTGTTTTTT,CASSPDRGSNEKLFF
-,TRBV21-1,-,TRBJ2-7,TGTGCCAGCAGCACCCAGCGCGAGCAGTACTTC,CASSTQREQYF
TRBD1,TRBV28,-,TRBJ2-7,TGTGCCAGCAGTTTCCAGGGGGCATTGAACGAGCAGTACTTC,CASSFQGALNEQYF
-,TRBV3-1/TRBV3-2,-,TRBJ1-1,TGTGCCAGCAGCCGGCTCCCGGAGCAGAACACTGAAGCTTTCTTT,CASSRLPEQNTEAFF
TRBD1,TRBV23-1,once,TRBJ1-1,TGCGCCAGCAGGACAGGGGAAGCTTTCTTT,CASRTGEAFF
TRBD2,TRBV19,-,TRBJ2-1,TGTGCCAGTAGTCTTCAGCGGGACTCCTACAATGAGCAGTTCTTC,CASSLQRDSYNEQFF
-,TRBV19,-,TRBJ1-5,TGTGCCAGTAGGGTAGGAGGGGCCTCCAATCAGCCCCAGCATTTT,CASRVGGASNQPQHF
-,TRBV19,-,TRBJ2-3,TGTGCCAGCAGACAAGGGGGAACTCTTTCCACAGATACGCAGTATTTT,CASRQGGTLSTDTQYF
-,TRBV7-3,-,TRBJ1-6,TGTGCCAGCAGCTTAACGGGCGATTCACCCCTCCACTTT,CASSLTGDSPLHF
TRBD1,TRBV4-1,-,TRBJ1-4,TGCGCCAGCAGCCAGGGAGACAGGGCCTTTAATGAAAAACTGTTTTTT,CASSQGDRAFNEKLFF
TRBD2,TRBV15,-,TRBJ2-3,TGTGCCACCAGCAGAACTACTAGCGCGATAAGCACAGATACGCAGTATTTT,CATSRTTSAISTDTQYF
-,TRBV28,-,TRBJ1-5,TGTGCCAGCGAAAGGAGAGGGAACAATCAGCCCCAGCATTTT,CASERRGNNQPQHF
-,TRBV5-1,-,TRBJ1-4,TGCGCCAGCAGCTTTCGGGGGGCCTACCCGGGGCCCACAACTAATGAAAAACTGTTTTTT,CASSFRGAYPGPTTNEKLFF
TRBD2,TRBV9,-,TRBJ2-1,TGTGCCAGCAGCGTAGCTCCTAGCGGGGTCAATGAGCAGTTCTTC,CASSVAPSGVNEQFF
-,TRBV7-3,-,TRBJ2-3,TGTGCCAGCAGCTTAACACCCCCAACAACGCAGTATTTT,CASSLTPPTTQYF
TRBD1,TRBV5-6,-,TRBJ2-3,TGTGCCAGCAGCTTGGGACAGGGAAGGACAGATACGCAGTATTTT,CASSLGQGRTDTQYF
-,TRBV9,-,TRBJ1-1,TGTGCCAGCAGCGGGTCGGGGACTGAAGCTTTCTTT,CASSGSGTEAFF
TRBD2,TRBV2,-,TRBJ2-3,TGTGCCAGCAGTCTAGCGGTCAGCACAGATACGCAGTATTTT,CASSLAVSTDTQYF
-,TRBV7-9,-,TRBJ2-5,TGTGCCAGCAGCTTAGGCGCGAAGACCCAGTACTTC,CASSLGAKTQYF
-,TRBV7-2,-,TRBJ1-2,TGTGCCAGCAGCTTACGTCGGGGGGATGGCTACACCTTC,CASSLRRGDGYTF
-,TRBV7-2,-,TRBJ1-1,TGTGCCAGCAGCGTACAGGGTTGGAACACTGAAGCTTTCTTT,CASSVQGWNTEAFF
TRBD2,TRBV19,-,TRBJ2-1,TGTGCCAGTAGTTTAGCGGGAGGCGTTGAGCAGTTCTTC,CASSLAGGVEQFF
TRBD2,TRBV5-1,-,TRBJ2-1,TGCGCCAGCAGCTTGGTGGTAGCGGGAGGGAATGAGCAGTTCTTC,CASSLVVAGGNEQFF
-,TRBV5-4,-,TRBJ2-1,TGTGCCAGCAGCTCGGACTCCCGGGATTCTGAGCAGTTCTTC,CASSSDSRDSEQFF
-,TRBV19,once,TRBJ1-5,TGTGCCAGTAGTAAAGCCGGCGGGCAGCCCCAGCATTTT,CASSKAGGQPQHF
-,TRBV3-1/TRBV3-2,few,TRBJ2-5,TGTGCCAGCAGCCACATAACTAGCAAAGAGACCCAGTACTTC,CASSHITSKETQYF
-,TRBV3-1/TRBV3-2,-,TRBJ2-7,TGTGCCAGCAGCCAAACTCAAAACGGGGAGCAGTACTTC,CASSQTQNGEQYF